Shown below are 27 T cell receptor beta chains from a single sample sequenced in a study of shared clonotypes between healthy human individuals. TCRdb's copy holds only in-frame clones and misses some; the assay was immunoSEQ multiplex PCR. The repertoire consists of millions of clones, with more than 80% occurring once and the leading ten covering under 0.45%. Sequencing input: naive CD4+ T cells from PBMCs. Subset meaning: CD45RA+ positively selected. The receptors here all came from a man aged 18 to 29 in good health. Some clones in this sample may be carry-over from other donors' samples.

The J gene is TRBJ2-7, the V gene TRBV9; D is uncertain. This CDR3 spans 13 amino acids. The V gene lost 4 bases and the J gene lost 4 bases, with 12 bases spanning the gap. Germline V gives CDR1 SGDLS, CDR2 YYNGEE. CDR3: CASSPRLGYEQYF. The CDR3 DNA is TGTGCCAGCAGCCCACGGCTCGGATACGAGCAGTACTTC.

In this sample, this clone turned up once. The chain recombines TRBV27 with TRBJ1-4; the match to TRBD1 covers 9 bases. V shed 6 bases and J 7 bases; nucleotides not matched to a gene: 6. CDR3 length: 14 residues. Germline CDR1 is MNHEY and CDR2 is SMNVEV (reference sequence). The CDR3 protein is CASRLQGAGEKLFF. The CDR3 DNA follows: TGTGCCAGCAGACTACAGGGGGCCGGTGAAAAACTGTTTTTT.

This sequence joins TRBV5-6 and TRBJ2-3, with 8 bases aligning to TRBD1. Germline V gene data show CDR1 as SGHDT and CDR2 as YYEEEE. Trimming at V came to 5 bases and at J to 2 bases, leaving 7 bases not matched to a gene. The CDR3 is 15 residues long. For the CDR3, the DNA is TGTGCCAGCAGGTCAGGGGGCGGGAACACAGATACGCAGTATTTT. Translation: CASRSGGGNTDTQYF.

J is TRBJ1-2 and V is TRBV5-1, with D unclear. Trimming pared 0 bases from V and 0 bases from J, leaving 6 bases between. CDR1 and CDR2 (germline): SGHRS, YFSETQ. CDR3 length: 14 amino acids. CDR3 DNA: TGCGCCAGCAGCTTGGTAGCACCTAACTATGGCTACACCTTC. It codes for CASSLVAPNYGYTF. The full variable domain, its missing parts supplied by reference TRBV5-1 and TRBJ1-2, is KAGVTQTPRYLIKTRGQQVTLSCSPISGHRSVSWYQQTPGQGLQFLFEYFSETQRNKGNFPGRFSGRQFSNSRSEMNVSTLELGDSALYLCASSLVAPNYGYTFGSGTRLTVV.

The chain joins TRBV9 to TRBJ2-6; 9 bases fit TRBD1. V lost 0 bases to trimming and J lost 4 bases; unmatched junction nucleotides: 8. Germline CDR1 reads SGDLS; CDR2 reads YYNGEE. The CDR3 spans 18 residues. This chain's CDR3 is CASSVAGQGSPGANVLTF. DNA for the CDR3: TGTGCCAGCAGCGTAGCAGGACAGGGGTCCCCCGGGGCCAACGTCCTGACTTTC.

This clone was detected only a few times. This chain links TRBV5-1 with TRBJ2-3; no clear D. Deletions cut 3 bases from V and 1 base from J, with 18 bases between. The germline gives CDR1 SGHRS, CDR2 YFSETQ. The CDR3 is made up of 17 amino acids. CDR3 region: CASSSIGRSSGTDTQYF. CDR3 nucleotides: TGCGCCAGCAGCTCCATCGGTCGTTCGAGTGGCACAGATACGCAGTATTTT.

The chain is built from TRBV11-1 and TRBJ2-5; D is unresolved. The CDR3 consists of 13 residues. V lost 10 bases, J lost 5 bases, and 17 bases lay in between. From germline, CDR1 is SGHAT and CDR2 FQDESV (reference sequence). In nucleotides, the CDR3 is TGTGCCACCGCCCCGGGCCCCTGGGAGACCCAGTACTTC. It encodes CATAPGPWETQYF.

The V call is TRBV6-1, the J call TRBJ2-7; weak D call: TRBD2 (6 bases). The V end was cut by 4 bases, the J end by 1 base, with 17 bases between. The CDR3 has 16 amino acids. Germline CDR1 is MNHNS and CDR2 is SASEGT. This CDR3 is CASSVGGVGASYEQYF. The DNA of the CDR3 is TGTGCCAGCAGTGTCGGAGGGGTGGGAGCGTCCTACGAGCAGTACTTC.

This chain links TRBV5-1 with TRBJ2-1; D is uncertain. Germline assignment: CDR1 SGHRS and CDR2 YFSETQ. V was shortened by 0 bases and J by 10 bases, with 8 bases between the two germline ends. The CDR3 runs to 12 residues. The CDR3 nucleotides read TGCGCCAGCAGCTTGGTGGGATACGAGCAGTTCTTC. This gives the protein CASSLVGYEQFF.

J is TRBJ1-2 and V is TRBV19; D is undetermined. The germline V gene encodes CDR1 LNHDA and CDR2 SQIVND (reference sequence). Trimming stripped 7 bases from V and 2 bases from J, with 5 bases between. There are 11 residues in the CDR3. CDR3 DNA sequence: TGTGCCAGTATGGAAAACTATGGCTACACCTTC. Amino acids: CASMENYGYTF.

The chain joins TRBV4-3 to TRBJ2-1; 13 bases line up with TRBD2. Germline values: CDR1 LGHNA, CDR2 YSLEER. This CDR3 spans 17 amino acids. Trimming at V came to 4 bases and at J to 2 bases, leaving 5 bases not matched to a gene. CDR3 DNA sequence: TGCGCCAGCAGCCGACTAGCGGGAGGCCTACCCTACAATGAGCAGTTCTTC. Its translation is CASSRLAGGLPYNEQFF.

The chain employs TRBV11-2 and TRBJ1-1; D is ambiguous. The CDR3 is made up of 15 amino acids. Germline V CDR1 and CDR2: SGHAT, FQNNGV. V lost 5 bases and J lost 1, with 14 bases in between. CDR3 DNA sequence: TGTGCCAGCAGCCCTTCGGGAGGGTCGAACACTGAAGCTTTCTTT. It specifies CASSPSGGSNTEAFF.

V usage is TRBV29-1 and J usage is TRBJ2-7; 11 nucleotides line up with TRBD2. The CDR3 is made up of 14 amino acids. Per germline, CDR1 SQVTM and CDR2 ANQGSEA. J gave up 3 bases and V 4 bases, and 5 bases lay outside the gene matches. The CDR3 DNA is TGCAGCGTTGGGCTAGCGGGAGGTAACTACGAGCAGTACTTC. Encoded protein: CSVGLAGGNYEQYF.

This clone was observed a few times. The CDR3 region is CASSGEGRGYTF. CDR3 sequence (DNA): TGTGCCAGCAGTGGAGAGGGGAGAGGCTACACCTTC. The rearrangement joins TRBV28 to TRBJ1-2; a weak D match, TRBD1 (5 bases). The CDR3 length is 12 residues. Per germline, CDR1 MDHEN and CDR2 SYDVKM. V shed 5 bases and J shed 8 bases, with 12 bases lying between them.

The CDR3 here is CASSLAGQVYNEQFF. The CDR3 DNA reads as TGTGCCAGCAGCTTAGCTGGACAGGTTTACAATGAGCAGTTCTTC. The rearrangement uses TRBV11-2 and TRBJ2-1; 7 bases agree with TRBD1. The CDR3 runs 15 residues. V lost 1 base and J lost 4; bases outside the gene matches: 4. Germline CDR1 is SGHAT and CDR2 is FQNNGV.

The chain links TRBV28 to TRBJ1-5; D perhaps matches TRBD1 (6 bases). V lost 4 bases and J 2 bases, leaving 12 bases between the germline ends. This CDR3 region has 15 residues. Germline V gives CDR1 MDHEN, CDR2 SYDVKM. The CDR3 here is CASSYRVRGNQPQHF. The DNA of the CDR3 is TGTGCCAGCAGTTACAGGGTAAGGGGCAATCAGCCCCAGCATTTT.

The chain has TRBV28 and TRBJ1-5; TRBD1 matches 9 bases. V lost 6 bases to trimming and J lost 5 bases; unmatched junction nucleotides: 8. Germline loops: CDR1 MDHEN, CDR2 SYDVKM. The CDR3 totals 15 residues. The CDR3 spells CASSSGQGLYQPQHF. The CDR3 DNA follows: TGTGCCAGCAGCTCGGGACAGGGCCTTTATCAGCCCCAGCATTTT.

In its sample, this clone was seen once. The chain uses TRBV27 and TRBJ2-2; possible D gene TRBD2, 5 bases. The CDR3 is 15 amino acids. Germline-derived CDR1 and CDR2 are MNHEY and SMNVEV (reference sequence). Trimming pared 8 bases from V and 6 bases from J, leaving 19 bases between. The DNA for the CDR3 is TGTGCCAGCCGTACTGACTCCGGGGTATCCGGGGAGCTGTTTTTT. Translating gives CASRTDSGVSGELFF.

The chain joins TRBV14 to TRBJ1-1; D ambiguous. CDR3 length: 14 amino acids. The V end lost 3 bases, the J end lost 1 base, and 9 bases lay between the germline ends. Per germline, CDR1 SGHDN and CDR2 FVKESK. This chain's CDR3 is CASSQAYRNTEAFF. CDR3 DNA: TGTGCCAGCAGCCAGGCCTACAGGAACACTGAAGCTTTCTTT. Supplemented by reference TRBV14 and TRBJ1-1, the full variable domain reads EAGVTQFPSHSVIEKGQTVTLRCDPISGHDNLYWYRRVMGKEIKFLLHFVKESKQDESGMPNNRFLAERTGGTYSTLKVQPAELEDSGVYFCASSQAYRNTEAFFGQGTRLTVV.

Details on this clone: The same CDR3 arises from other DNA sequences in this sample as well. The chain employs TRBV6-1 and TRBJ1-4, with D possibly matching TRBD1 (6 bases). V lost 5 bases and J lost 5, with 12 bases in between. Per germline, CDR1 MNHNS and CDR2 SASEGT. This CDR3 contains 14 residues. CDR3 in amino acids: CASSPGQGNEKLFF. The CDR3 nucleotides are TGTGCCAGCAGTCCAGGGCAGGGGAATGAAAAACTGTTTTTT.

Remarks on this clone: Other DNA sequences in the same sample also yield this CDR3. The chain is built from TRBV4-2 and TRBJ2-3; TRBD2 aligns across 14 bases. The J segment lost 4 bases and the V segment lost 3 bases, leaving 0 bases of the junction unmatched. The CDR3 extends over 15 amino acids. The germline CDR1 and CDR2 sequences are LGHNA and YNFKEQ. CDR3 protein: CASSQGLAGADTQYF. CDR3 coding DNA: TGTGCCAGCAGCCAGGGACTAGCGGGAGCAGATACGCAGTATTTT.

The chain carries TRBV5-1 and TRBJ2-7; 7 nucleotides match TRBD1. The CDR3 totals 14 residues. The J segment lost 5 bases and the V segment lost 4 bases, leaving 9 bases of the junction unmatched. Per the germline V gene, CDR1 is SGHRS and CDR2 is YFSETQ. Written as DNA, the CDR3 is TGCGCCAGCAGCGAAACAGGGGTCGGGGACGAGCAGTACTTC. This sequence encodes CASSETGVGDEQYF.

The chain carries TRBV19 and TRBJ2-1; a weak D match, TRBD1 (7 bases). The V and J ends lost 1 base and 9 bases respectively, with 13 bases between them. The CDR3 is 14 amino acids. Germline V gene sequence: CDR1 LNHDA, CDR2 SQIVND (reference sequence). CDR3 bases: TGTGCCAGTAGTATAGGAGGAGGGGGCATTGAGCAGTTCTTC. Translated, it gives CASSIGGGGIEQFF.

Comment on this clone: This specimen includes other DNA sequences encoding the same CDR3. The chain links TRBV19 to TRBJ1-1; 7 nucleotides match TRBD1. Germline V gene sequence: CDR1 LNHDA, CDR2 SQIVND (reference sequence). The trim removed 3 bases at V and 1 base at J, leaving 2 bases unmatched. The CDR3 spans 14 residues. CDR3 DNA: TGTGCCAGTAGTATCAGGGACAGGAACACTGAAGCTTTCTTT. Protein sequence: CASSIRDRNTEAFF.

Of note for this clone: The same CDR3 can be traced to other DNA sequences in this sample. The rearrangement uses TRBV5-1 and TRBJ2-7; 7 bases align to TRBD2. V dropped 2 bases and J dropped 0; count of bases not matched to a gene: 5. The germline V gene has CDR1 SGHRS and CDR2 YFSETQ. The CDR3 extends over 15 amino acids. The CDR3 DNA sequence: TGCGCCAGCAGCTTCGGGCTAGCGGACTCCTACGAGCAGTACTTC. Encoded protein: CASSFGLADSYEQYF.

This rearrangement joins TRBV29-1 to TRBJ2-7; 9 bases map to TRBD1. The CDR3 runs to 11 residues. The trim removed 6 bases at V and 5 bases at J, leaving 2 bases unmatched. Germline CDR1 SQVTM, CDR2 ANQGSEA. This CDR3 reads CSVRTGDEQYF. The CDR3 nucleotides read TGCAGCGTCCGGACAGGGGACGAGCAGTACTTC.

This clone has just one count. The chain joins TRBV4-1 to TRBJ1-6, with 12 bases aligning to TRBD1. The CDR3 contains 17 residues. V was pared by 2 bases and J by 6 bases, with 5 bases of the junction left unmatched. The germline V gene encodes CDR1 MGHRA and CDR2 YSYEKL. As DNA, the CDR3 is TGCGCCAGCAGCCAACCGGGACAGGGGGCGCGTAATTCACCCCTCCACTTT. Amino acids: CASSQPGQGARNSPLHF.